Presented here are 2 T cell receptor beta chains from one specimen sequenced in a study of OX40 agonist ivuxolimab in advanced cancers. Assay: immunoSEQ multiplex PCR; the TCRdb copy retains only in-frame clones and omits some. The data hold about 58,000 clones, with roughly nine tenths observed a single time. The sample here was CD4+ or CD8+ T cells sorted from blood, taken in a trial of the OX40 agonist ivuxolimab. Every receptor here comes from an adult with an advanced solid tumor such as melanoma, head and neck, liver or kidney cancer.

This clone was counted once. The rearrangement links TRBV4-3 to TRBJ1-1; D may be TRBD1 (6 bases). This CDR3 is built from 15 residues. V was shortened by 1 base and J by 2 bases, with 11 bases between the two germline ends. CDR1 and CDR2 (germline): LGHNA, YSLEER. CDR3 in amino acids: CASSQASGVNTEAFF. CDR3 sequence (DNA): TGCGCCAGCAGCCAAGCCTCAGGGGTAAACACTGAAGCTTTCTTT.

This chain connects TRBV19 to TRBJ2-1; TRBD2 agrees at 8 bases. The J segment lost 4 bases and the V segment lost 1 base, leaving 9 bases of the junction unmatched. CDR1 and CDR2 from the germline V gene are LNHDA and SQIVND (reference sequence). The CDR3 length is 17 residues. This CDR3 reads CASSIGGGTSGYNEQFF. The CDR3 nucleotides read TGTGCCAGTAGTATAGGGGGTGGTACTAGCGGTTACAATGAGCAGTTCTTC. Using reference TRBV19 and TRBJ2-1 for the parts outside the CDR3, the full variable domain is DGGITQSPKYLFRKEGQNVTLSCEQNLNHDAMYWYRQDPGQGLRLIYYSQIVNDFQKGDIAEGYSVSREKKESFPLTVTSAQKNPTAFYLCASSIGGGTSGYNEQFFGPGTRLTVL.